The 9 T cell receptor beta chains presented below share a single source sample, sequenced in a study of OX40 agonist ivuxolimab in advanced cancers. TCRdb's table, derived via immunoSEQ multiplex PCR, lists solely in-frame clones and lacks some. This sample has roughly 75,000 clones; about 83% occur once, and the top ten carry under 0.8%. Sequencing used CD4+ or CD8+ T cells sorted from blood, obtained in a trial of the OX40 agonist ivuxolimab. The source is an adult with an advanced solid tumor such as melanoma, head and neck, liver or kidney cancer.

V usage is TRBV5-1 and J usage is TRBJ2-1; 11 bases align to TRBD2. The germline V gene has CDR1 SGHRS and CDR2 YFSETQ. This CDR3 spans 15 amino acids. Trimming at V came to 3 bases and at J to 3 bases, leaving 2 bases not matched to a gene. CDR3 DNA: TGCGCCAGCAGCTCGACTAGCGGGGTCTACAATGAGCAGTTCTTC. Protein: CASSSTSGVYNEQFF.

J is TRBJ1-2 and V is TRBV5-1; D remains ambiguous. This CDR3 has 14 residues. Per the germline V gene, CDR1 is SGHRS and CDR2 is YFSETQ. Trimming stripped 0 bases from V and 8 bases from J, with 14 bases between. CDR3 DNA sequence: TGCGCCAGCAGCTTGGGACGCGGGTCTGAAGGCTACACCTTC. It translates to CASSLGRGSEGYTF.

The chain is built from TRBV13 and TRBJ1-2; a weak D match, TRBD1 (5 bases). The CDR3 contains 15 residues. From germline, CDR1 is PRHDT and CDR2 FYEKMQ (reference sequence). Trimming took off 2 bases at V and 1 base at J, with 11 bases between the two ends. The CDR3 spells CASSLRLGGNYGYTF. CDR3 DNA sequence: TGTGCCAGCAGCTTAAGGTTGGGGGGTAACTATGGCTACACCTTC.

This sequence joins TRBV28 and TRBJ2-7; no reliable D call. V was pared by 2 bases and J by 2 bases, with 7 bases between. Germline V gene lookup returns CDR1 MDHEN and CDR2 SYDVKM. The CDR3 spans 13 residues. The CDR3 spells CASSLGGTYEQYF. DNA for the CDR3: TGTGCCAGCAGTTTAGGCGGAACCTACGAGCAGTACTTC.

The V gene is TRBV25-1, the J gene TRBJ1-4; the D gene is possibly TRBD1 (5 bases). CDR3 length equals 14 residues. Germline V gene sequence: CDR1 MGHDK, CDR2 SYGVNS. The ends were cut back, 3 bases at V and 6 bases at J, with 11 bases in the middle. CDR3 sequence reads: CASSEGGTDEKLFF. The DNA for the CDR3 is TGTGCCAGCAGTGAGGGGGGAACCGATGAAAAACTGTTTTTT.

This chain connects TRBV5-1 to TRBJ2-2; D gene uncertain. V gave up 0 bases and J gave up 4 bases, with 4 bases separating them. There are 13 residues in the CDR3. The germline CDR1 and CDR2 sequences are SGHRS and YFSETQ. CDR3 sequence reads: CASSLEGTGELFF. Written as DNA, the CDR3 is TGCGCCAGCAGCTTGGAGGGCACCGGGGAGCTGTTTTTT.

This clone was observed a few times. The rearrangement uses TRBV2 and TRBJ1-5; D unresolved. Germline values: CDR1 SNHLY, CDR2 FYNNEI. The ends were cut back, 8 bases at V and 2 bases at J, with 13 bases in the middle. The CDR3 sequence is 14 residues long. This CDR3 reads CASAGGWGNQPQHF. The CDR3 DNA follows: TGTGCCAGCGCGGGAGGATGGGGCAATCAGCCCCAGCATTTT.

The CDR3: CASSPGQGTDEQYF. The CDR3 DNA follows: TGTGCCAGCTCACCGGGACAGGGAACCGACGAGCAGTACTTC. The rearrangement joins TRBV18 to TRBJ2-7; TRBD1 matches at 9 bases. The ends lost 3 bases at V and 5 bases at J; junction bases unmatched: 5. Germline loops: CDR1 KGHSH, CDR2 LQKENI. This CDR3 is 14 amino acids long.

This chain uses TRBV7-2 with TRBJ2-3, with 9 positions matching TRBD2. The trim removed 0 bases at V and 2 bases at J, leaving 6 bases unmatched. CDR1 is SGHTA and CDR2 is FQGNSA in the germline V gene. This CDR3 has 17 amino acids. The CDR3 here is CASSLAGGGAITDTQYF. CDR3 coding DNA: TGTGCCAGCAGCTTAGCGGGCGGGGGGGCTATCACAGATACGCAGTATTTT.